The 20 T cell receptor beta chains below were found in one sample sequenced in a study of graft-versus-host responses after intestinal transplantation. TCRdb's copy holds only in-frame clones and misses some; the assay was immunoSEQ multiplex PCR. The sample has about 8,100 clones, approximately 64% seen once. Graft samples were processed, releasing intraepithelial and lamina propria lymphocytes. This material consisted of ileum tissue, taken 450 to 470 days after transplant. The receptors stem from a human patient who received an intestinal transplant, so some T cells may come from the graft donor.

In its sample, this clone was seen a few times. This chain connects TRBV7-9 to TRBJ2-1; D ambiguous. CDR1 and CDR2 from the germline V gene are SEHNR and FQNEAQ (reference sequence). The V and J ends lost 6 bases and 0 bases respectively, with 3 bases between them. The CDR3 consists of 12 residues. This CDR3 reads CASRSSYNEQFF. The CDR3 DNA is TGTGCCAGCAGATCCTCCTACAATGAGCAGTTCTTC. Full variable domain (missing parts from reference TRBV7-9 and TRBJ2-1): DTGVSQNPRHKITKRGQNVTFRCDPISEHNRLYWYRQTLGQGPEFLTYFQNEAQLEKSRLLSDRFSAERPKGSFSTLEIQRTEQGDSAMYLCASRSSYNEQFFGPGTRLTVL.

The chain carries TRBV5-4 and TRBJ2-7; 14 bases line up with TRBD2. V dropped 2 bases and J dropped 11; count of bases not matched to a gene: 3. The CDR3 runs 13 residues. Germline lookup yields CDR1 SGHNT and CDR2 YYREEE (reference sequence). CDR3: CASSLMGLAGEYV. The CDR3 DNA follows: TGTGCCAGCAGCTTAATGGGACTAGCGGGGGAGTACGTC.

The rearrangement joins TRBV6-5 to TRBJ2-7; 10 nucleotides align to TRBD2. The CDR3 sequence is 14 residues long. CDR1 MNHEY and CDR2 SVGAGI come from the germline V gene. The junction had 4 bases not matched to a gene; V was cut back by 6 bases and J by 2 bases. This CDR3 reads CASRPGLAAYEQYF. In DNA, the CDR3 is TGTGCCAGCAGGCCAGGACTAGCGGCCTACGAGCAGTACTTC.

V usage is TRBV6-5 and J usage is TRBJ2-5, with 9 nucleotides matching TRBD2. The J segment lost 3 bases and the V segment lost 6 bases, leaving 8 bases of the junction unmatched. The germline CDR1 and CDR2 sequences are MNHEY and SVGAGI. The CDR3 has 15 amino acids. The CDR3 nucleotides are TGTGCCAGCAGGGATGGGGCTAGCGGGAAAGAGACCCAGTACTTC. It codes for CASRDGASGKETQYF.

The J gene is TRBJ2-3, the V gene TRBV5-4, with D unclear. Trimming cost V 2 bases and J 10 bases, with 20 bases left between them. The CDR3 spans 15 residues. Germline V gives CDR1 SGHNT, CDR2 YYREEE (reference sequence). CDR3 loop: CASSFTETTMSPQYF. CDR3 DNA sequence: TGTGCCAGCAGCTTTACGGAGACCACCATGAGTCCGCAGTATTTT.

The chain combines TRBV6-6 with TRBJ2-1, with TRBD1 as a possible D gene (5 bases). Germline CDR1 MNHNY, CDR2 SVGAGI (reference sequence). The CDR3 is 14 amino acids. Trimming took off 6 bases at V and 5 bases at J, with 14 bases between the two ends. CDR3 sequence (DNA): TGTGCCAGCAGCCCCGCAGGGATGAACAATGAGCAGTTCTTC. It encodes CASSPAGMNNEQFF.

This clone was detected only a few times. CDR3 sequence reads: CASSWGQGTDTQYF. The CDR3 DNA reads as TGTGCCAGCAGTTGGGGACAGGGAACAGATACGCAGTATTTT. The genes are TRBV6-6 and TRBJ2-3, with 9 bases matching TRBD1. This CDR3 spans 14 amino acids. The V and J ends lost 4 bases and 3 bases, in that order; junction bases with no gene match: 2. Germline CDR1 reads MNHNY; CDR2 reads SVGAGI (reference sequence).

V usage is TRBV7-9 and J usage is TRBJ2-3; 8 bases fit TRBD2. Germline CDR1 and CDR2: SEHNR and FQNEAQ (reference sequence). The CDR3 contains 16 residues. With V trimmed by 4 bases and J by 1 base, 7 bases remained unmatched. CDR3 region: CASSYRLTSGTDTQYF. DNA for the CDR3: TGTGCCAGCAGCTACCGCTTGACTAGCGGCACAGATACGCAGTATTTT.

Only one count was recorded for this clone. The CDR3 here is CASSYSNQTLKGYTF. The CDR3 DNA reads TGTGCCAGCAGTTACTCGAATCAGACTCTCAAAGGCTACACCTTC. The rearrangement uses TRBV6-5 and TRBJ1-2; D ambiguous. The germline CDR1 and CDR2 sequences are MNHEY and SVGAGI. The CDR3 is 15 residues long. V was trimmed by 0 bases and J by 8 bases, leaving 16 bases between them.

By sample share, this clone is medium-sized. This chain uses TRBV6-6 with TRBJ2-1; TRBD2 agrees at 12 bases. V lost 5 bases to trimming and J lost 8 bases; unmatched junction nucleotides: 4. The CDR3 consists of 14 residues. Germline CDR1 is MNHNY and CDR2 is SVGAGI (reference sequence). The CDR3, as DNA: TGTGCCAGCAGTCGACTAGCGGGGGACCATGAGCAGTTCTTC. Protein product: CASSRLAGDHEQFF.

V is TRBV19 and J is TRBJ1-1; TRBD1 matches at 9 bases. This CDR3 contains 17 residues. Germline trimming cut 7 bases from V and 3 bases from J; bases unmatched to any gene: 15. Germline V gene lookup returns CDR1 LNHDA and CDR2 SQIVND (reference sequence). In DNA form, the CDR3 reads TGTGCCAGTATCGATCAGGACAGGGGAGATATGGACACTGAAGCTTTCTTT. Its translation is CASIDQDRGDMDTEAFF.

The chain employs TRBV27 and TRBJ2-7; either TRBD1 or TRBD2 may supply D (5 bases each). The CDR3 covers 15 residues. From germline, CDR1 is MNHEY and CDR2 SMNVEV (reference sequence). V was clipped by 4 bases and J by 4 bases, with 17 bases between them. Written as DNA, the CDR3 is TGTGCCAGCAGTTCTCTTTGGGGCGGGCCTTACGAGCAGTACGTC. Translating gives CASSSLWGGPYEQYV.

The genes are TRBV10-3 and TRBJ2-3; a weak D match, TRBD2 (6 bases). The ends were cut back, 8 bases at V and 2 bases at J, with 17 bases in the middle. CDR1 and CDR2 from the germline V gene are ENHRY and SYGVKD. This CDR3 is built from 15 residues. The CDR3 here is CAIGEAGRITDTQYF. CDR3 nucleotides: TGTGCCATCGGGGAGGCAGGGCGGATCACAGATACGCAGTATTTT.

V gene TRBV23-1 combines with J gene TRBJ2-7; D possibly corresponds to TRBD1 (6 bases). TRBV23-1 is sorted into the ORF group, with uncertain function. The CDR3 extends over 16 amino acids. The V and J ends lost 1 base and 0 bases respectively, with 13 bases between them. CDR3 protein: CASSQLKRTVSYEQYV. The CDR3 region has the DNA TGCGCCAGCAGTCAATTGAAGAGGACAGTCTCCTACGAGCAGTACGTC.

V usage is TRBV25-1 and J usage is TRBJ1-6; no clear D. The germline CDR1 and CDR2 sequences are MGHDK and SYGVNS. Trimming removed 4 bases at V and 7 bases at J, with 14 bases between. This CDR3 has 15 residues. The CDR3 DNA is TGTGCCAGCAGTGCAGGCCGGGTCCACAATTCACCCCTCCACTTT. Its protein is CASSAGRVHNSPLHF.

For the CDR3, the DNA is TGTGCCAGCAGTACAGGGGGCGGCCTCGGCGAGCAGTACGTC. Its translation: CASSTGGGLGEQYV. The rearrangement joins TRBV28 to TRBJ2-7; 9 nucleotides agree with TRBD1. CDR1 is MDHEN, CDR2 SYDVKM, per germline. The V and J ends lost 5 bases and 6 bases, in that order; junction bases with no gene match: 8. This CDR3 spans 14 amino acids.

The rearrangement uses TRBV7-3 and TRBJ2-1; 8 nucleotides match TRBD2. CDR1 and CDR2 (germline): SGHTA, FQGTGA. This CDR3 has 15 amino acids. J lost 3 bases, V lost 6 bases, and 7 bases had no gene match. Here the CDR3 reads CASSPRGGRYNEQFF. Written as DNA, the CDR3 is TGTGCCAGCAGTCCACGGGGGGGCCGCTACAATGAGCAGTTCTTC.

This clone is labeled large. This sequence joins TRBV5-4 and TRBJ2-7, with D unresolved. This CDR3 region has 12 residues. Trimming left V 0 bases short and J 4 bases short, with 5 bases between. CDR1 is SGHNT and CDR2 is YYREEE in the germline V gene (reference sequence). The CDR3 is CASSLDRYEQYV. The CDR3 DNA is TGTGCCAGCAGCTTGGATCGGTACGAGCAGTACGTC.

The genes are TRBV10-1 and TRBJ2-3; D remains unclear. The CDR3 sequence is 14 residues long. CDR1 is WNHNN, CDR2 SYGVQD, per germline (reference sequence). Trimming took 6 bases from V and 2 from J, leaving 12 bases between them. CDR3 sequence reads: CASSNQGYTDTQYF. CDR3 DNA sequence: TGCGCCAGCAGCAACCAAGGTTACACAGATACGCAGTATTTT.

The chain joins TRBV6-1 to TRBJ2-4; 11 nucleotides line up with TRBD2. CDR3 size: 16 residues. The germline gives CDR1 MNHNS, CDR2 SASEGT. Trimming removed 4 bases from V and 5 bases from J; junction bases left unmatched: 7. This chain's CDR3 is CASSATSGSIENIQYF. The CDR3 nucleotides read TGTGCCAGCAGTGCTACTAGCGGGAGCATAGAAAACATTCAGTACTTC.